This TCR beta chain was retrieved from a study of blood T cell repertoires in COVID-19. At the level of the study: COVID-19 samples collected from the United States, Italy and Spain covered acute and convalescent phases.

TCRdb keeps only in-frame clones here, not all; method: immunoSEQ multiplex PCR. The data show under 200,000 clones, 86% seen once. This clone was seen a few times. The sample consisted of peripheral blood. The sequence came from a young man with acute or convalescent COVID-19.

As DNA, the CDR3 is TGCGCCAGCAGCGTGGGACAGGGGGCTGTCGCTAATGAAAAACTGTTTTTT. It specifies CASSVGQGAVANEKLFF. The chain carries TRBV5-1 and TRBJ1-4, with 12 bases matching TRBD1. J lost 3 bases, V lost 4 bases, and 7 bases had no gene match. Germline-derived CDR1 and CDR2 are SGHRS and YFSETQ. The length of the CDR3 is 17 residues. Complete variable domain (other parts from reference TRBV5-1 and TRBJ1-4): KAGVTQTPRYLIKTRGQQVTLSCSPISGHRSVSWYQQTPGQGLQFLFEYFSETQRNKGNFPGRFSGRQFSNSRSEMNVSTLELGDSALYLCASSVGQGAVANEKLFFGSGTQLSVL.